The 28 T cell receptor beta chains listed next were all sequenced from one sample in a study of T cell repertoires in cytomegalovirus infection (dated by TCRdb to between 2018 and 2020). The instrument was an Illumina HiSeq 1500. TCRdb cleaned the public reads at Q25 with fastp, built clones with MiXCR and kept in-frame beta chains. CDR3 protein duplicates are merged, each entry listing the most common genes and DNA. For this sample there are approximately 150,000 distinct CDR3 sequences; about 6.5% appear just once. Roughly 18% of the sample rests with the top ten. The sample taken for sequencing was PBMCs. The receptor set was obtained from a human donor in good health (CMV status not recorded). Some clones in this sample may be carry-over from other donors' samples.

This clonotype appeared many times. This chain joins TRBV11-2 and TRBJ1-1; 8 bases map to TRBD1. The germline V gene encodes CDR1 SGHAT and CDR2 FQNNGV. This CDR3 has 14 residues. V was clipped by 8 bases and J by 2 bases; unmatched bases: 7. CDR3 region: CASAWTGINTEAFF. The CDR3 DNA follows: TGTGCCAGCGCATGGACAGGGATCAACACTGAAGCTTTCTTT.

J is TRBJ1-2 and V is TRBV20-1; 11 nucleotides line up with TRBD1. Per the germline V gene, CDR1 is DFQATT and CDR2 is SNEGSKA (reference sequence). The V segment lost 6 bases and the J segment 2 bases; nucleotides outside the gene matches: 5. The CDR3 is made up of 14 amino acids. The CDR3 nucleotides are TGCAGTGCGGGACAGGGGGTCGGAAACTATGGCTACACCTTC. Translation: CSAGQGVGNYGYTF.

This clonotype has ten or more counts. This rearrangement joins TRBV19 to TRBJ1-5; 7 positions match TRBD1. V dropped 4 bases and J dropped 5; count of bases not matched to a gene: 17. Germline V gene data show CDR1 as LNHDA and CDR2 as SQIVND (reference sequence). The CDR3 is made up of 18 amino acids. The CDR3 reads CASSTDDYRGGRHQPQHF. The CDR3, as DNA: TGTGCCAGTAGTACCGATGATTACAGGGGTGGCCGACATCAGCCCCAGCATTTT.

At least ten counts were recorded for this clonotype. V gene TRBV7-2 combines with J gene TRBJ2-3; D call uncertain. V lost 4 bases and J 2 bases, leaving 10 bases between the germline ends. Germline assignment: CDR1 SGHTA and CDR2 FQGNSA. There are 14 residues in the CDR3. CDR3 DNA: TGTGCCAGCAGCTCCTGGACGGTCACAGATACGCAGTATTTT. Amino acids: CASSSWTVTDTQYF.

At least ten counts were recorded for this clonotype. This sequence joins TRBV7-9 and TRBJ1-6, with 8 bases lining up with TRBD1. Losses at the gene ends were 5 bases for V and 9 bases for J; bases not matched to a gene: 6. Per the germline V gene, CDR1 is SEHNR and CDR2 is FQNEAQ (reference sequence). The CDR3 is made up of 14 amino acids. The CDR3 DNA sequence: TGTGCCAGCAGCCGGACAGGGACCACTTCACCCCTCCACTTT. This sequence encodes CASSRTGTTSPLHF.

This clonotype is a singleton in its sample. V usage is TRBV20-1 and J usage is TRBJ2-1, with 10 bases fitting TRBD2. The trim removed 0 bases at V and 8 bases at J, leaving 10 bases unmatched. This CDR3 spans 16 amino acids. Germline CDR1 reads DFQATT; CDR2 reads SNEGSKA (reference sequence). The CDR3 reads CSARDSERGGGDEQFF. The CDR3 DNA sequence: TGCAGTGCTAGAGACAGCGAGCGGGGGGGTGGCGATGAGCAGTTCTTC.

At least ten counts were recorded for this clonotype. This rearrangement joins TRBV5-1 to TRBJ2-5; 8 positions agree with TRBD2. The CDR3 extends over 16 amino acids. J lost 0 bases, V lost 4 bases, and 8 bases had no gene match. Germline V lookup: CDR1 SGHRS, CDR2 YFSETQ. The CDR3 spells CASSPDGGGYQETQYF. The CDR3 DNA reads as TGCGCCAGCAGCCCGGACGGGGGGGGCTACCAAGAGACCCAGTACTTC.

The chain combines TRBV6-1 with TRBJ2-5; either TRBD1 or TRBD2 may supply D (6 bases each). The CDR3 has 16 residues. CDR1 MNHNS and CDR2 SASEGT come from the germline V gene. Trimming shortened V by 7 bases and J by 1 base, and 19 bases separated the two germline ends. This chain's CDR3 is CASTGWIRGRQETQYF. In DNA, the CDR3 is TGTGCCAGCACCGGTTGGATTCGGGGGCGCCAAGAGACCCAGTACTTC.

This clonotype was picked up many times. Here the CDR3 reads CASSQAWRGSTDTQYF. The CDR3 DNA sequence: TGCGCCAGCAGCCAGGCCTGGCGGGGGAGCACAGATACGCAGTATTTT. The rearrangement joins TRBV4-1 to TRBJ2-3; 7 bases line up with TRBD2. Germline CDR1 and CDR2: MGHRA and YSYEKL. CDR3 length equals 16 residues. V lost 3 bases to trimming and J lost 0 bases; unmatched junction nucleotides: 6.

This clonotype was found many times. This rearrangement joins TRBV2 to TRBJ2-3, with D perhaps TRBD2 (6 bases). The ends were cut back, 7 bases at V and 1 base at J, with 12 bases in the middle. This CDR3 has 14 residues. Germline assignment: CDR1 SNHLY and CDR2 FYNNEI. Here the CDR3 reads CASKFASGTDTQYF. The CDR3 DNA follows: TGTGCCAGCAAGTTCGCTAGCGGCACAGATACGCAGTATTTT.

There are a few counts of this clonotype. The chain's CDR3 is CAISGPGGTGKVNTEAFF. The CDR3 bases are TGTGCCATCAGTGGCCCCGGCGGGACAGGGAAAGTGAACACTGAAGCTTTCTTT. The V gene is TRBV10-3, the J gene TRBJ1-1, with TRBD1 identical over 9 bases. The germline gives CDR1 ENHRY, CDR2 SYGVKD. V shed 4 bases, J shed 0 bases, and the junction held 12 bases outside the gene matches. The CDR3 runs to 18 residues.

This clonotype has ten or more counts. V and J are TRBV5-1 and TRBJ2-7; D may be TRBD1 (5 bases). The CDR3 runs to 15 residues. V lost 0 bases, J lost 2 bases, and 12 bases lay in between. The V gene's germline CDR1 is SGHRS and CDR2 YFSETQ. DNA for the CDR3: TGCGCCAGCAGCTTGGGGGGCCAGGGTCCCTACGAGCAGTACTTC. Its protein is CASSLGGQGPYEQYF. Complete variable domain (other parts from reference TRBV5-1 and TRBJ2-7): KAGVTQTPRYLIKTRGQQVTLSCSPISGHRSVSWYQQTPGQGLQFLFEYFSETQRNKGNFPGRFSGRQFSNSRSEMNVSTLELGDSALYLCASSLGGQGPYEQYFGPGTRLTVT.

Concerning this clonotype itself: This could be a read error, since a much larger clone is one nucleotide away. This rearrangement joins TRBV7-6 to TRBJ2-3, with a possible D match to TRBD1 (6 bases). The CDR3 length is 15 residues. CDR1 SGHVS and CDR2 FNYEAQ come from the germline V gene. The CDR3 region is CANSLTTGYGDTQYF. CDR3 bases: TGTGCCAACAGCTTAACCACAGGGTACGGGGATACGCAGTATTTT.

Ten or more counts support this clonotype. This chain connects TRBV7-8 to TRBJ2-2; D tentatively reads TRBD1 or TRBD2 (5 bases each). CDR3 length equals 16 residues. The germline CDR1 and CDR2 sequences are SGHVS and FQNEAQ. V shed 0 bases and J shed 5 bases, with 13 bases lying between them. In DNA, the CDR3 is TGTGCCAGCAGCTTAGCGCTCCGGGGCCGGACCGGGGAGCTGTTTTTT. Translating it yields CASSLALRGRTGELFF.

Comment on this clonotype: A read error may produce the germline difference seen at one junction end. V and J are TRBV4-3 and TRBJ2-1, with 7 bases fitting TRBD2. The CDR3 has 14 residues. The V gene's germline CDR1 is LGHNA and CDR2 YSLEER. The CDR3 protein is CASSPSRDYNEQLF. The CDR3 DNA reads as TGCGCCAGCAGCCCCAGTAGGGACTACAATGAGCAGCTCTTC.

Ten or more counts support this clonotype. The chain is built from TRBV7-3 and TRBJ2-7, with 8 bases lining up with TRBD1. The V gene end was trimmed by 5 bases and the J gene end by 2 bases; junction bases not matched to a gene: 8. Germline CDR1 SGHTA, CDR2 FQGTGA. This CDR3 is 15 amino acids long. CDR3 nucleotide sequence: TGTGCCAGCAGCCTACAGGGGGGAGTTACCTACGAGCAGTACTTC. Translating it yields CASSLQGGVTYEQYF.

This clonotype was seen many times. The chain couples TRBV7-3 to TRBJ2-7, with 10 nucleotides matching TRBD1. The germline V gene has CDR1 SGHTA and CDR2 FQGTGA. The V gene end was trimmed by 5 bases and the J gene end by 5 bases; junction bases not matched to a gene: 12. CDR3 length: 16 residues. As DNA, the CDR3 is TGTGCCAGCAGCCCAGCACTGGGACAGGGGATCCACGAGCAGTACTTC. This encodes CASSPALGQGIHEQYF.

This clonotype was detected ten times or more. The gene calls are TRBV2 and TRBJ1-2; D gene uncertain. V was clipped by 5 bases and J by 4 bases, with 17 bases between them. This CDR3 has 15 amino acids. CDR1 and CDR2 from the germline V gene are SNHLY and FYNNEI. Here the CDR3 reads CASSFRTATFYGYTF. DNA for the CDR3: TGTGCCAGCAGTTTCCGGACGGCGACCTTCTATGGCTACACCTTC.

J is TRBJ1-1 and V is TRBV7-9; no clear D. This CDR3 region has 15 residues. In germline, CDR1 is SEHNR, CDR2 FQNEAQ (reference sequence). The germline V and J ends were trimmed by 1 base and 1 base, with 10 bases remaining between them. CDR3 residues: CASSLEWARNTEAFF. The CDR3 DNA is TGTGCCAGCAGCTTAGAGTGGGCACGGAACACTGAAGCTTTCTTT.

This clonotype was seen many times. The chain combines TRBV12-3 or TRBV12-4 with TRBJ2-7; possible D gene TRBD2, 6 bases. The CDR3 contains 12 residues. Trimming cost V 6 bases and J 4 bases, with 10 bases left between them. This CDR3 reads CASSPGVYEQYF. The CDR3 DNA sequence: TGTGCCAGCAGCCCGGGGGTGTACGAGCAGTACTTC.

This clonotype was seen at least ten times. The chain recombines TRBV12-3 or TRBV12-4 with TRBJ2-1; 8 bases fit TRBD2. The length of the CDR3 is 13 residues. V lost 7 bases and J lost 6; bases outside the gene matches: 5. CDR3 bases: TGTGCCAGCACGACGGGGGGGCTCAATGAGCAGTTCTTC. This encodes CASTTGGLNEQFF.

This clonotype was seen ten or more times. V usage is TRBV9 and J usage is TRBJ2-7, with D possibly TRBD1 on 6 matching bases. The germline CDR1 and CDR2 sequences are SGDLS and YYNGEE. The CDR3 runs 12 residues. Trimming left V 4 bases short and J 2 bases short, with 7 bases between. CDR3 nucleotides: TGTGCCAGCAGCTCAGGGGCCTACGAGCAGTACTTC. Translation: CASSSGAYEQYF. The full variable domain, its missing parts supplied by reference TRBV9 and TRBJ2-7, is DSGVTQTPKHLITATGQRVTLRCSPRSGDLSVYWYQQSLDQGLQFLIQYYNGEERAKGNILERFSAQQFPDLHSELNLSSLELGDSALYFCASSSGAYEQYFGPGTRLTVT.

This clonotype was seen repeatedly, ten times or more. This sequence joins TRBV7-2 and TRBJ1-1; the D is unclear. The CDR3 is 14 residues long. Germline assignment: CDR1 SGHTA and CDR2 FQGNSA. V was clipped by 4 bases and J by 0 bases, with 9 bases between them. CDR3 sequence reads: CASSYGRMNTEAFF. The CDR3 coding sequence is TGTGCCAGCAGCTACGGACGTATGAACACTGAAGCTTTCTTT.

Many counts were recorded for this clonotype. V gene TRBV2 combines with J gene TRBJ1-5; D ambiguous. The CDR3 runs to 14 residues. Trimming removed 3 bases from V and 7 bases from J, with 13 bases in between. Germline V gives CDR1 SNHLY, CDR2 FYNNEI. CDR3 sequence: CASSESIGGQPQHF. DNA of the CDR3: TGTGCCAGCAGTGAGTCGATAGGAGGGCAGCCCCAGCATTTT.

The chain uses TRBV7-3 and TRBJ2-3; no clear D gene. Between the trimmed V and J ends, which lost 3 bases and 5 bases, there was a span of 15 bases. The CDR3 has 15 amino acids. Germline CDR1 and CDR2: SGHTA and FQGTGA. CDR3 nucleotide sequence: TGTGCCAGCAGCTTGTTGGGTGCAATCGTAGATACGCAGTATTTT. Amino acid sequence: CASSLLGAIVDTQYF.

This clonotype was recorded at least ten times. The chain carries TRBV7-2 and TRBJ2-5, with 10 bases fitting TRBD2. There are 18 residues in the CDR3. V lost 1 base, J lost 5 bases, and 13 bases stayed unmatched. CDR1 SGHTA and CDR2 FQGNSA come from the germline V gene. The CDR3 coding sequence is TGTGCCAGCAGCTTAGTTCCTAGCGGGGGATCCTCGAGCGAGACCCAGTACTTC. This translates into CASSLVPSGGSSSETQYF.

Many counts were recorded for this clonotype. The gene calls are TRBV28 and TRBJ1-3; TRBD1 agrees at 7 bases. J lost 3 bases, V lost 8 bases, and 19 bases had no gene match. CDR1 is MDHEN, CDR2 SYDVKM, per germline. This CDR3 comprises 18 residues. The CDR3 protein is CASRGTEDRPEFGNTIYF. For the CDR3, the DNA is TGTGCCAGCCGAGGGACCGAGGACAGGCCCGAGTTTGGAAACACCATATATTTT.

This clonotype was seen many times. The chain carries TRBV7-8 and TRBJ2-7; 8 nucleotides align to TRBD1. Germline V gene sequence: CDR1 SGHVS, CDR2 FQNEAQ. This CDR3 region has 14 residues. V was clipped by 4 bases and J by 7 bases; unmatched bases: 9. CDR3 region: CASSSWTGLGEQYF. The CDR3 DNA reads TGTGCCAGCAGCTCCTGGACAGGGTTGGGTGAGCAGTACTTC.